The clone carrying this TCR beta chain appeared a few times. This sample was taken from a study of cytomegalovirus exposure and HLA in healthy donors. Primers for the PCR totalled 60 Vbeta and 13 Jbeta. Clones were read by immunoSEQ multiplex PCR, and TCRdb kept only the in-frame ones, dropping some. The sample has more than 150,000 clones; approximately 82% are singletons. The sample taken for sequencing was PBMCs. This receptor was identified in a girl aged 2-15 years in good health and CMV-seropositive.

The CDR3 DNA sequence: TGTGCCTGGATTTCAGGGGGCTTCCCCGGGGAGCTGTTTTTT. Translating gives CAWISGGFPGELFF. The J gene is TRBJ2-2, the V gene TRBV30, with 8 bases lining up with TRBD1. Germline CDR1 reads GTSNPN; CDR2 reads SVGIG (reference sequence). The CDR3 length is 14 residues. V shed 4 bases and J 6 bases; nucleotides not matched to a gene: 7.